These 6 T cell receptor beta chains were sequenced from one sample in a study of shared clonotypes between healthy human individuals. Repertoires were generated with immunoSEQ multiplex PCR, while TCRdb's copy carries only in-frame clones and drops some. The profile shows some 1.5 million clones, approximately 98% of them singletons. The sequenced sample was naive CD4+ T cells sorted from blood. As for subset: CD45RA+ positively selected. These receptors were obtained from a man aged 25-45 years in good health.

The V gene is TRBV29-1, the J gene TRBJ2-3, with D possibly TRBD2 on 5 matching bases. With 3 bases removed from V and 6 bases from J, the gap between germline ends came to 19 bases. Per the germline V gene, CDR1 is SQVTM and CDR2 is ANQGSEA. This CDR3 is built from 15 residues. For the CDR3, the DNA is TGCAGCGTTGAGACGGTTGGTGTGGGAGCGGATACGCAGTATTTT. Amino acids: CSVETVGVGADTQYF.

The V and J genes are TRBV5-4 and TRBJ1-1; possible D gene TRBD1, 6 bases. Trimming shortened V by 2 bases and J by 0 bases, and 11 bases separated the two germline ends. Germline V gives CDR1 SGHNT, CDR2 YYREEE (reference sequence). The CDR3 totals 15 residues. The CDR3 nucleotides are TGTGCCAGCAGCTTACAGGGCTCCATGAACACTGAAGCTTTCTTT. It encodes CASSLQGSMNTEAFF.

The V call is TRBV9, the J call TRBJ1-1, with TRBD1 matching 7 bases. Trimming cost V 3 bases and J 1 base; bases outside gene matches: 6. The CDR3 consists of 15 residues. From germline, CDR1 is SGDLS and CDR2 YYNGEE. The CDR3 is CASSAQGQKNTEAFF. The CDR3 DNA reads as TGTGCCAGCAGCGCCCAGGGACAGAAGAACACTGAAGCTTTCTTT.

The rearrangement links TRBV2 to TRBJ2-3; D may be TRBD1 (5 bases). The CDR3 runs to 15 residues. CDR1 and CDR2 (germline): SNHLY, FYNNEI. Trimming took 3 bases from V and 1 from J, leaving 11 bases between them. CDR3 DNA: TGTGCCAGCAGTGACAGGGCCTTAGGCACAGATACGCAGTATTTT. Its translation is CASSDRALGTDTQYF.

In its sample, this clone was seen once. The chain couples TRBV30 to TRBJ2-2, with TRBD1 as a possible D gene (5 bases). Germline loops: CDR1 GTSNPN, CDR2 SVGIG (reference sequence). The germline V and J ends were trimmed by 2 bases and 1 base, with 11 bases remaining between them. The CDR3 is 15 amino acids. CDR3 DNA: TGTGCCTGGAGTCCAGGGATTGTGAACACCGGGGAGCTGTTTTTT. It is translated as CAWSPGIVNTGELFF.

V gene TRBV30 combines with J gene TRBJ2-7; D is ambiguous. Germline-derived CDR1 and CDR2 are GTSNPN and SVGIG (reference sequence). The CDR3 spans 13 residues. Trimming stripped 1 base from V and 2 bases from J, with 9 bases between. The CDR3 coding sequence is TGTGCCTGGAGTGAAGGTTCTACCTACGAGCAGTACTTC. Its translation is CAWSEGSTYEQYF.